The 25 T cell receptor beta chains in this list originate from one sample, sequenced in a study of technical replicates of blood from a few donors (dated by TCRdb to 2015 to 2018). Library prep was done by the immunoSEQ multiplex PCR assay. TCRdb took this table from immuneACCESS and kept in-frame rearrangements with V and J called. Such tables lack part of the clones; where checked against another copy, unresolved V genes explain under half of the gap, and the rest is unexplained. For this sample the table gives some 58,000 clones, of which around 94% were detected only once. Around 0.2% of the sample goes to the ten largest clones. The material sequenced was T cells isolated from PBMCs. These receptors were collected from a human donor in good health.

This clone was counted a single time. V and J are TRBV20-1 and TRBJ1-2, with D perhaps TRBD1 (5 bases). Germline CDR1 is DFQATT and CDR2 is SNEGSKA (reference sequence). Trimming cost V 3 bases and J 8 bases, with 10 bases left between them. The CDR3 length is 11 residues. CDR3 amino acids: CSARGLGGYTF. The DNA for the CDR3 is TGCAGTGCTAGGGGGCTCGGAGGCTACACCTTC.

This chain connects TRBV6-5 to TRBJ2-3; a possible D gene is TRBD2 (6 bases). Trimming cost V 0 bases and J 6 bases, with 10 bases left between them. CDR3 length: 14 amino acids. Germline V gene data show CDR1 as MNHEY and CDR2 as SVGAGI. As DNA, the CDR3 is TGTGCCAGCAGTTACTCCCCCAGCGGGGATACGCAGTATTTT. Residues: CASSYSPSGDTQYF.

The V gene is TRBV7-6, the J gene TRBJ2-7, with a possible D match to TRBD1 (5 bases). The V gene's germline CDR1 is SGHVS and CDR2 FNYEAQ. The CDR3 runs 16 residues. Trimming left V 7 bases short and J 1 base short, with 20 bases between. The CDR3 protein is CASNPLGRASSYEQYF. In nucleotides, the CDR3 is TGTGCCAGCAACCCCCTGGGCAGGGCATCATCCTACGAGCAGTACTTC.

The rearrangement joins TRBV12-5 to TRBJ2-1; D may be TRBD2 (6 bases). The germline V gene encodes CDR1 LGHNT and CDR2 FRNRAP. The V end was cut by 2 bases, the J end by 6 bases, with 17 bases between. This CDR3 has 16 amino acids. CDR3 bases: TGTGCTAGTGGTTTGTCGCGGACTACCAGGCCCAATGAGCAGTTCTTC. Protein sequence: CASGLSRTTRPNEQFF.

Here the CDR3 DNA reads TGCGCCAGCCAAGGGACTAGCCCCCGCGAGCAGTACTTC. Translating it yields CASQGTSPREQYF. The rearrangement uses TRBV10-2 and TRBJ2-7; 9 bases align to TRBD2. Losses at the gene ends were 8 bases for V and 6 bases for J; bases not matched to a gene: 8. Germline CDR1 is WSHSY and CDR2 is SAAADI. This CDR3 is 13 amino acids long.

The rearrangement uses TRBV5-1 and TRBJ2-1; TRBD2 aligns across 12 bases. This CDR3 region has 20 residues. Trimming cost V 4 bases and J 5 bases; bases outside gene matches: 19. Germline V gene data show CDR1 as SGHRS and CDR2 as YFSETQ. The CDR3 DNA reads TGCGCCAGCAGCGTGCGGACTAGCGGGACCGGAGCCCAACGAAACAATGAGCAGTTCTTC. This translates into CASSVRTSGTGAQRNNEQFF.

This chain uses TRBV15 with TRBJ2-7; a weak D match, TRBD1 (6 bases). Per the germline V gene, CDR1 is LNHNV and CDR2 is YYDKDF (reference sequence). The CDR3 has 15 amino acids. Trimming took off 5 bases at V and 3 bases at J, with 17 bases between the two ends. CDR3 protein: CATSRPRTALYEQYF. CDR3 bases: TGTGCCACCAGCCGCCCACGGACAGCTCTCTACGAGCAGTACTTC.

The rearrangement uses TRBV18 and TRBJ2-3, with TRBD1 identical over 7 bases. This CDR3 comprises 15 residues. CDR1 KGHSH and CDR2 LQKENI come from the germline V gene. The junction had 8 bases not matched to a gene; V was cut back by 1 base and J by 7 bases. The CDR3 protein is CASSPQTGPENTQYF. In DNA, the CDR3 is TGTGCCAGCTCACCACAGACAGGGCCTGAGAATACGCAGTATTTT.

The chain joins TRBV6-6 to TRBJ2-4; possibly TRBD1 for D (6 bases). This CDR3 region has 16 residues. V lost 2 bases, J lost 9 bases, and 20 bases lay in between. Germline CDR1 and CDR2: MNHNY and SVGAGI (reference sequence). Written as DNA, the CDR3 is TGTGCCAGCAGTTACGGAGAGGGGGACGGCGGTGGCATTCAGTACTTC. Protein sequence: CASSYGEGDGGGIQYF.

This clone was seen a handful of times. The chain joins TRBV14 to TRBJ2-1; D is unclear. The CDR3 is made up of 15 amino acids. CDR1 SGHDN and CDR2 FVKESK come from the germline V gene. Trimming removed 5 bases from V and 5 bases from J, with 16 bases in between. CDR3 coding DNA: TGTGCCAGCAGCAAGAGAACGATACTTAACAATGAGCAGTTCTTC. Its protein is CASSKRTILNNEQFF.

The chain carries TRBV10-1 and TRBJ2-3; TRBD2 matches 8 bases. The CDR3 is 15 amino acids. Germline CDR1 WNHNN, CDR2 SYGVQD (reference sequence). Unmatched junction bases numbered 6, after V lost 3 bases and J lost 4 bases. CDR3 protein: CASSDSGGESDTQYF. The CDR3 DNA sequence: TGCGCCAGCAGTGACTCCGGGGGGGAATCAGATACGCAGTATTTT.

This sequence joins TRBV6-5 and TRBJ1-1, with a possible D match to TRBD1 (5 bases). This CDR3 contains 16 residues. From germline, CDR1 is MNHEY and CDR2 SVGAGI. The V and J ends lost 0 bases and 4 bases respectively, with 15 bases between them. DNA of the CDR3: TGTGCCAGCAGTTACTCCCCAGGGTTCGGCGGCACTGAAGCTTTCTTT. Amino acids: CASSYSPGFGGTEAFF.

The chain is built from TRBV5-4 and TRBJ2-7; maybe TRBD2 (5 bases). The germline V and J ends were trimmed by 0 bases and 7 bases, with 11 bases remaining between them. The CDR3 extends over 13 amino acids. Germline V gene data show CDR1 as SGHNT and CDR2 as YYREEE (reference sequence). The CDR3 reads CASSLAGSREQYF. The DNA for the CDR3 is TGTGCCAGCAGCTTGGCGGGGAGCCGGGAGCAGTACTTC.

V usage is TRBV6-5 and J usage is TRBJ1-5; 8 bases are shared with TRBD1. The CDR3 extends over 15 amino acids. Trimming removed 4 bases from V and 6 bases from J; junction bases left unmatched: 8. Germline V gene sequence: CDR1 MNHEY, CDR2 SVGAGI. CDR3 in amino acids: CASSFSQGAGQPQHF. CDR3 bases: TGTGCCAGCAGTTTCTCCCAGGGGGCTGGTCAGCCCCAGCATTTT.

The chain employs TRBV7-3 and TRBJ2-2; maybe TRBD2 (6 bases). Trimming removed 8 bases at V and 5 bases at J, with 15 bases between. The CDR3 has 14 residues. The germline gives CDR1 SGHTA, CDR2 FQGTGA. CDR3: CASSIIGGTGELFF. The CDR3 nucleotides read TGTGCCAGCTCGATTATAGGAGGGACCGGGGAGCTGTTTTTT.

The chain has TRBV11-2 and TRBJ1-1, with no clear D. The CDR3 sequence is 18 residues long. The germline V gene has CDR1 SGHAT and CDR2 FQNNGV. Trimming left V 0 bases short and J 0 bases short, with 17 bases between. In DNA, the CDR3 is TGTGCCAGCAGCTTAGATGGTTTCGGAGGAGACATGAACACTGAAGCTTTCTTT. It specifies CASSLDGFGGDMNTEAFF.

V usage is TRBV28 and J usage is TRBJ1-2; tentatively, D is TRBD1 (6 bases). The CDR3 is made up of 15 amino acids. Trimming removed 1 base at V and 4 bases at J, with 13 bases between. Germline CDR1 is MDHEN and CDR2 is SYDVKM. CDR3 in amino acids: CASSLFQGSSYGYTF. CDR3 coding DNA: TGTGCCAGCAGTTTATTTCAGGGGTCCAGCTATGGCTACACCTTC.

The chain combines TRBV11-3 with TRBJ2-4, with D maybe TRBD2 (5 bases). There are 11 residues in the CDR3. Germline CDR1 reads SGHNT; CDR2 reads YENEEA. V was pared by 3 bases and J by 15 bases, with 12 bases between. CDR3 nucleotide sequence: TGTGCCAGCAGCTTTGAGGGTAGGATGTACTTC. Translated, it gives CASSFEGRMYF.

The CDR3 reads CASSSVRGGETQYF. CDR3 in DNA: TGTGCCAGCAGCTCCGTCCGGGGGGGGGAGACCCAGTACTTC. The chain employs TRBV5-6 and TRBJ2-5; 8 bases match TRBD2. V was pared by 3 bases and J by 5 bases, with 6 bases of the junction left unmatched. The CDR3 consists of 14 residues. CDR1 and CDR2 from the germline V gene are SGHDT and YYEEEE.

This chain uses TRBV15 with TRBJ1-4; no clear D gene. The germline CDR1 and CDR2 sequences are LNHNV and YYDKDF (reference sequence). The CDR3 consists of 15 residues. The V end lost 1 base, the J end lost 6 bases, and 12 bases lay between the germline ends. CDR3 region: CATSRAPGLDEKLFF. The CDR3 nucleotides are TGTGCCACCAGCAGAGCCCCAGGACTTGATGAAAAACTGTTTTTT.

The J gene is TRBJ2-4, the V gene TRBV7-9, with 7 nucleotides matching TRBD1. Germline CDR1 SEHNR, CDR2 FQNEAQ (reference sequence). There are 19 residues in the CDR3. J was trimmed by 1 base and V by 4 bases; bases with no gene match: 16. In DNA form, the CDR3 reads TGTGCCAGCAGCTACCTTCTCCTGACAGGGCTTTCCGCCAAAAACATTCAGTACTTC. As protein: CASSYLLLTGLSAKNIQYF. Complete variable domain (other parts from reference TRBV7-9 and TRBJ2-4): DTGVSQNPRHKITKRGQNVTFRCDPISEHNRLYWYRQTLGQGPEFLTYFQNEAQLEKSRLLSDRFSAERPKGSFSTLEIQRTEQGDSAMYLCASSYLLLTGLSAKNIQYFGAGTRLSVL.

The chain is built from TRBV18 and TRBJ2-7; D perhaps matches TRBD2 (5 bases). CDR1 KGHSH and CDR2 LQKENI come from the germline V gene. Deletions cut 5 bases from V and 6 bases from J, with 8 bases between. The CDR3 length is 11 residues. CDR3 residues: CASSAGGEQYF. In DNA, the CDR3 is TGTGCCAGCTCAGCGGGTGGCGAGCAGTACTTC.

This sequence joins TRBV5-1 and TRBJ1-4, with TRBD1 as a possible D gene (5 bases). The germline V and J ends were trimmed by 2 bases and 5 bases, with 16 bases remaining between them. The CDR3 consists of 16 residues. Germline V gene lookup returns CDR1 SGHRS and CDR2 YFSETQ. CDR3 loop: CASSFGRSGGNEKLFF. The CDR3 DNA reads TGCGCCAGCAGCTTCGGACGTAGCGGGGGGAATGAAAAACTGTTTTTT.

V and J are TRBV13 and TRBJ2-2, with 8 bases identical to TRBD1. The CDR3 loop spans 16 amino acids. Per the germline V gene, CDR1 is PRHDT and CDR2 is FYEKMQ (reference sequence). The V and J ends lost 5 bases and 2 bases, in that order; junction bases with no gene match: 7. The CDR3 reads CASSPTGARNTGELFF. CDR3 nucleotides: TGTGCCAGCAGCCCGACAGGGGCCCGTAACACCGGGGAGCTGTTTTTT.

The genes are TRBV6-5 and TRBJ2-2; D remains unclear. The CDR3 length is 14 residues. Trimming left V 0 bases short and J 5 bases short, with 7 bases between. Germline CDR1 MNHEY, CDR2 SVGAGI. The CDR3 region has the DNA TGTGCCAGCAGTTACTCAGCAGGAACCGGGGAGCTGTTTTTT. It codes for CASSYSAGTGELFF.